These T cell receptor beta chains were read from a single sample in a study of blood T cell repertoires in COVID-19. This table comes from immunoSEQ multiplex PCR, and its TCRdb copy is limited to in-frame clones, with some not included. The table records over 250,000 clones, around 86% of them present only once. Sequencing input: peripheral blood. The receptors stem from a man aged 50 to 60 with acute or convalescent COVID-19. The CDR3 runs from the conserved cysteine through the conserved F or W. D genes are given only for firm matches.

v_call cdr3_length d_call cdr3_aa
TRBV10-3 14 TRBD1 CAIGGQDYTGELFF
TRBV4-1 15 - CASSPQGTSVPGYTF
TRBV24-1 17 TRBD1 CATSAPGQGAGADTQYF
TRBV6-2/TRBV6-3 14 - CASSWGGRGEKLFF
TRBV27 15 TRBD2 CASSTGTSGGDTQYF
TRBV10-3 11 - CAISDSYEQYF
TRBV5-4 16 - CASSSPTGHVNYGYTF
TRBV30 15 - CAWSIGGTAQETQYF
TRBV30 18 TRBD2 CAWTAGFGGGPSYNEQFF
TRBV2 12 - CASSEQYNEQFF
TRBV7-6 15 - CASSLKGQNTGELFF
TRBV18 15 - CASSPSGNRDQPQHF
TRBV6-5 14 - CASSYSHGYNEQFF
TRBV6-5 15 TRBD1 CASRSGTGDPYEQYF
TRBV2 15 - CASSEWRISNYGYTF
TRBV6-5 13 TRBD1 CASSSGQGYEQYF
TRBV19 15 TRBD1 CASSITQGAGETQYF
TRBV30 18 TRBD1 CAWRARVTGTGKVSPLHF
TRBV6-5 15 TRBD1 CASSRRWDSSYEQYF
TRBV15 14 TRBD2 CATSRPGGKETQYF
TRBV5-4 14 TRBD1 CASSPGQDAYEQYF
TRBV6-5 14 - CASRDFRDSQPQHF
TRBV5-1 14 TRBD1 CASSSTGVEETQYF
TRBV7-9 18 TRBD1 CASSLARMGQGEGTEAFF
TRBV20-1 12 - CSASYSYNEQFF
TRBV3-1/TRBV3-2 13 - CASSLAGTTEAFF
TRBV11-3 13 TRBD1 CASSSTGARGYTF
TRBV18 12 - CASSPPRGEQFF
TRBV25-1 11 - CASTGIGGYTF
TRBV6-5 11 - CASPGGDGAFF
TRBV7-9 15 TRBD1 CASSSPDRPSYEQYF
TRBV5-4 17 TRBD2 CASSLALAGSSTDTQYF
TRBV14 12 - CASSPPAGTLHF
TRBV20-1 11 - CSVSILGEQFF
TRBV2 14 - CASSEARLLNEQFF
TRBV7-9 14 - CASSSPRVSNEQFF
TRBV3-1/TRBV3-2 16 - CASSEAGPMAKKEQYF
TRBV15 15 - CATSREKGPLKGSFF
TRBV2 12 - CASSGYNQPQHF
TRBV11-2 15 TRBD1 CASSLEGTGMYEQYF
TRBV27 12 - CASKRGGTEAFF
TRBV5-1 14 - CASSLLNQGYEQYF
TRBV7-7 15 TRBD1 CASSQLGTGGTEAFF
TRBV4-2 14 TRBD1 CASSPTGDPYEQYF
TRBV7-3 15 TRBD1 CASSLTDRGTGGYTF
TRBV12-3/TRBV12-4 12 - CASGDTYQPQHF
TRBV5-1 16 - CASSPPREDSTDTQYF
TRBV15 18 TRBD1 CATSRDHRDRGRDQPQHF
TRBV3-1/TRBV3-2 14 TRBD1 CASSTGQGNYGYTF
TRBV19 14 TRBD1 CASSIGTGVYGYTF
TRBV4-2 20 TRBD1 CASSQDWGTGGHGANSPLHF
TRBV11-2 13 - CASEAGLHTEAFF
TRBV7-9 14 - CASSLGGHNQPQHF
TRBV3-1/TRBV3-2 16 TRBD1 CASSQFTGVLEGELFF